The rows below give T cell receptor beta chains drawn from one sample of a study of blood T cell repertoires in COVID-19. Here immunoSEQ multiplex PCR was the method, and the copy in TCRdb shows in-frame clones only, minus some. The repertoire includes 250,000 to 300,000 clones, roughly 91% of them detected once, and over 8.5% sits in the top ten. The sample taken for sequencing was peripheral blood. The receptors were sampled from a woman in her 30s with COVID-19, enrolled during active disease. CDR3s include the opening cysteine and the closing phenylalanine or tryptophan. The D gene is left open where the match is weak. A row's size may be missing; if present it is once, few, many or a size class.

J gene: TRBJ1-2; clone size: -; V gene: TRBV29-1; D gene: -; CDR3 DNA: TGCAGCGTTGGGCAGGTTGATAACTATGGCTACACCTTC; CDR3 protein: CSVGQVDNYGYTF
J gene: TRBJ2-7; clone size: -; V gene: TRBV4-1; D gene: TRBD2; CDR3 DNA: TGCGCCAGCAGCCAAGAACAGCGGGGGGAACCCGAGCAGTACTTC; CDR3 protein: CASSQEQRGEPEQYF
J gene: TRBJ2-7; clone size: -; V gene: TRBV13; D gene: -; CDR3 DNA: TGTGCCAGCAGCTCCCACAGGGGAGGTGAGCAGTACTTC; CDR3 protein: CASSSHRGGEQYF
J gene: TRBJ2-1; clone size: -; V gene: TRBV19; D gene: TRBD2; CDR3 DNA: TGTGCCGCTGGTAGCGGGGGGGCCTACAATGAGCAGTTCTTC; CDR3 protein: CAAGSGGAYNEQFF
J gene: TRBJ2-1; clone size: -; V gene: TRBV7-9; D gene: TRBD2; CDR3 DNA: TGTGCCAGCAGTAAACCGCTAGCGGGGGGGCAGGTTGAGCAGTTCTTC; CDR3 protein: CASSKPLAGGQVEQFF
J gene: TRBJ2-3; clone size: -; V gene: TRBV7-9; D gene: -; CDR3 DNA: TGTGCCAGCAGCTTAGGGGCAGACACAGATACGCAGTATTTT; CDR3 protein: CASSLGADTDTQYF
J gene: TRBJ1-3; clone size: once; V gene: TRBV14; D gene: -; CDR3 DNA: TGTGCCAGCAGCCAAGATATTATGGAGGGAAACACCATATATTTT; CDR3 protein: CASSQDIMEGNTIYF
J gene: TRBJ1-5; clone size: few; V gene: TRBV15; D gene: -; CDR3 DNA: TGTGCCACCAGCAGAGAAGGAGTCCAGCCCCAGCATTTT; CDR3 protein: CATSREGVQPQHF
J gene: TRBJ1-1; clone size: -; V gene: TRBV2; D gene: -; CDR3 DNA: TGTGCCAGCAGTGAAGCGTCCTACACTGAAGCTTTCTTT; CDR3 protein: CASSEASYTEAFF
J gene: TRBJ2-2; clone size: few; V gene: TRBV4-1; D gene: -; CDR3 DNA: TGCGCCACCCGACTCCGGAGGGGAACCGGGGAGCTGTTTTTT; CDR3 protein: CATRLRRGTGELFF
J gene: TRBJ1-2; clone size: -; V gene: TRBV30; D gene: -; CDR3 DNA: TGTGCCTGGAGTGGACAGTCGACGATGGGCTACACCTTC; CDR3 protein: CAWSGQSTMGYTF
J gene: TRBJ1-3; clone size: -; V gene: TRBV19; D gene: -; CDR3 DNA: TGTGCCAGTAGTATGACAGCCTCTGGAAACACCATATATTTT; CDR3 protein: CASSMTASGNTIYF
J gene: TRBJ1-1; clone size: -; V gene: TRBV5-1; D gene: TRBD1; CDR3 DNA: TGCGCCAGCAGCTTGGACCCTTACAGGGGGCGAGGGATGAACACTGAAGCTTTCTTT; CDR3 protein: CASSLDPYRGRGMNTEAFF
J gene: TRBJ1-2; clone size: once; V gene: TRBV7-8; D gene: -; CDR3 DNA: TGTGCCAGCAGCGCGACCCAACCTTCAGGGCTCGGTGGCTACACCTTC; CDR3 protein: CASSATQPSGLGGYTF
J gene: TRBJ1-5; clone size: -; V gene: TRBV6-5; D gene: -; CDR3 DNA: TGTGCCAGCAGTTACAATCTTAATCAGCCCCAGCATTTT; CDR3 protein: CASSYNLNQPQHF
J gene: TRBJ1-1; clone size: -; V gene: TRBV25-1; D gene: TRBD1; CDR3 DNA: TGTGCCAGCAGAGCAGGGGGGATGACTGAAGCTTTCTTT; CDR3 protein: CASRAGGMTEAFF
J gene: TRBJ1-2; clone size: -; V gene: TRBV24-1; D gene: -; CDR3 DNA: TGTGCCACCAGTGACCCAAGGACAGTAGATAACTATGGCTACACCTTC; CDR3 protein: CATSDPRTVDNYGYTF
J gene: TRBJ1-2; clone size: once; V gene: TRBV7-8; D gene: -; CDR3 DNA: TGTGCCAGCAGCTTAGCCGACAGAGCCTATGGCTACACCTTC; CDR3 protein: CASSLADRAYGYTF